One and the same sample provided the 23 T cell receptor beta chains below, sequenced in a study of beta chain features in type 1 diabetes. Points from the study as a whole: Within each of all four CD4+ subsets, Type 1 diabetes patients had TCRB CDR3s that were moderately but significantly shorter.

Their specific antigens are unknown. Expressed TCRB transcripts were sequenced because the isolated RNA had all been reverse transcribed beforehand. Method: immunoSEQ multiplex PCR; TCRdb's copy keeps in-frame clones and lacks some. The sample includes under 300,000 clones, about 15% of them seen just once. Sequenced: naive CD4+ T cells from blood. The receptors were sampled from a man in his thirties or forties with type 1 diabetes.

This clone was seen a handful of times. This chain links TRBV2 with TRBJ2-1; tentative D call: TRBD2 (5 bases). The germline V gene encodes CDR1 SNHLY and CDR2 FYNNEI. Trimming took 6 bases from V and 2 from J, leaving 5 bases between them. CDR3 length: 12 amino acids. The DNA of the CDR3 is TGTGCCAGCAGCGGGACCTACAATGAGCAGTTCTTC. Translated, it gives CASSGTYNEQFF.

This clone occurred a few times. J is TRBJ1-1 and V is TRBV30; possibly TRBD1 for D (5 bases). The CDR3 loop spans 13 amino acids. The germline CDR1 and CDR2 sequences are GTSNPN and SVGIG (reference sequence). The V gene lost 4 bases and the J gene lost 4 bases, with 13 bases spanning the gap. CDR3 protein: CAWNRGVGTEAFF. The CDR3 region has the DNA TGTGCCTGGAATCGGGGGGTTGGCACTGAAGCTTTCTTT.

This clone was seen only a few times. The V gene is TRBV5-1, the J gene TRBJ2-7, with D possibly TRBD2 on 6 matching bases. This CDR3 comprises 13 residues. CDR1 SGHRS and CDR2 YFSETQ come from the germline V gene. The germline V and J ends were trimmed by 1 base and 9 bases, with 14 bases remaining between them. CDR3 loop: CASSLIPGRSQYF. The DNA of the CDR3 is TGCGCCAGCAGCTTGATTCCAGGGAGGTCGCAGTACTTC.

The chain carries TRBV7-9 and TRBJ2-7; TRBD2 might be the D (5 bases). The CDR3 spans 14 residues. Germline V CDR1 and CDR2: SEHNR, FQNEAQ (reference sequence). Trimming left V 2 bases short and J 6 bases short, with 14 bases between. Here the CDR3 reads CASSLLDLHGEQYF. CDR3 DNA sequence: TGTGCCAGCAGCTTATTGGACTTACACGGCGAGCAGTACTTC.

This clone turned up a few times. The chain combines TRBV5-1 with TRBJ2-7; 11 bases are a match to TRBD1. CDR3 length: 14 residues. Germline V CDR1 and CDR2: SGHRS, YFSETQ. V trimming: 7 bases; J trimming: 1 base; junction bases outside the gene matches: 4. This CDR3 reads CASSGTGGSYEQYF. The DNA for the CDR3 is TGCGCCAGCTCCGGGACAGGGGGTTCCTACGAGCAGTACTTC. Full variable domain (rest looked up from reference TRBV5-1 and TRBJ2-7): KAGVTQTPRYLIKTRGQQVTLSCSPISGHRSVSWYQQTPGQGLQFLFEYFSETQRNKGNFPGRFSGRQFSNSRSEMNVSTLELGDSALYLCASSGTGGSYEQYFGPGTRLTVT.

This clone was counted between two and nine times. This chain uses TRBV4-2 with TRBJ2-1, with TRBD2 matching 7 bases. Germline V gene data show CDR1 as LGHNA and CDR2 as YNFKEQ. The CDR3 runs to 14 residues. V dropped 1 base and J dropped 8; count of bases not matched to a gene: 5. CDR3 in DNA: TGTGCCAGCAGCCAAGCTCTAGCGGCAGATGAGCAGTTCTTC. Its protein is CASSQALAADEQFF.

The chain recombines TRBV29-1 with TRBJ2-3; 7 positions agree with TRBD1. The CDR3 runs 12 residues. Germline values: CDR1 SQVTM, CDR2 ANQGSEA. V lost 8 bases, J lost 1 base, and 3 bases stayed unmatched. CDR3: CSFGQGTDTQYF. In nucleotides, the CDR3 is TGCAGCTTTGGACAGGGCACAGATACGCAGTATTTT.

This clone was seen a few times. CDR3 residues: CAWSVIEYEQYF. DNA for the CDR3: TGTGCCTGGAGTGTAATCGAGTACGAGCAGTACTTC. This chain connects TRBV30 to TRBJ2-7; D ambiguous. CDR3 length: 12 amino acids. Trimming left V 0 bases short and J 4 bases short, with 7 bases between. Germline-derived CDR1 and CDR2 are GTSNPN and SVGIG (reference sequence).

The chain has TRBV5-1 and TRBJ2-3, with TRBD2 matching over 9 bases. Trimming at V came to 3 bases and at J to 0 bases, leaving 2 bases not matched to a gene. Per germline, CDR1 SGHRS and CDR2 YFSETQ. This CDR3 has 15 amino acids. CDR3 coding DNA: TGCGCCAGCAGCTCCGGGACTAGCAGCACAGATACGCAGTATTTT. Amino acids: CASSSGTSSTDTQYF.

Only a few counts were recorded for this clone. The chain has TRBV18 and TRBJ1-5; the match to TRBD1 covers 11 bases. CDR3 length: 16 residues. J was trimmed by 7 bases and V by 3 bases; bases with no gene match: 8. The germline CDR1 and CDR2 sequences are KGHSH and LQKENI. DNA for the CDR3: TGTGCCAGCTCACCTTCCGGGACAGGGGGTGGGCAGCCCCAGCATTTT. Amino acids: CASSPSGTGGGQPQHF. The variable domain in full, with the rest retrieved from reference TRBV18 and TRBJ1-5, is NAGVMQNPRHLVRRRGQEARLRCSPMKGHSHVYWYRQLPEEGLKFMVYLQKENIIDESGMPKERFSAEFPKEGPSILRIQQVVRGDSAAYFCASSPSGTGGGQPQHFGDGTRLSIL.

The V gene is TRBV7-2, the J gene TRBJ1-5; D is perhaps TRBD1 (5 bases). Germline values: CDR1 SGHTA, CDR2 FQGNSA. CDR3 length: 14 amino acids. V shed 2 bases and J shed 5 bases, with 10 bases lying between them. The CDR3 DNA is TGTGCCAGCAGCTTAAGGGGCTTCGATCAGCCCCAGCATTTT. It encodes CASSLRGFDQPQHF.

In its sample, this clone was seen a few times. The J gene is TRBJ2-3, the V gene TRBV13, with a weak D call TRBD2 (6 bases). The CDR3 length is 16 residues. Germline assignment: CDR1 PRHDT and CDR2 FYEKMQ (reference sequence). Trimming removed 4 bases at V and 0 bases at J, with 14 bases between. The CDR3: CASSSRVGTSTDTQYF. CDR3 in DNA: TGTGCCAGCAGCTCAAGGGTAGGGACTAGCACAGATACGCAGTATTTT.

This clone was seen only a few times. The chain is built from TRBV6-5 and TRBJ2-1, with D possibly TRBD2 on 5 matching bases. V was shortened by 2 bases and J by 2 bases, with 7 bases between the two germline ends. The CDR3 runs to 14 residues. The V gene's germline CDR1 is MNHEY and CDR2 SVGAGI. CDR3 amino acids: CASSYRETYNEQFF. CDR3 DNA sequence: TGTGCCAGCAGTTACCGGGAAACCTACAATGAGCAGTTCTTC.

This clone was detected only a few times. The rearrangement joins TRBV7-2 to TRBJ2-3; a weak D match, TRBD2 (5 bases). Germline V gene data show CDR1 as SGHTA and CDR2 as FQGNSA. V was trimmed by 6 bases and J by 8 bases, leaving 21 bases between them. CDR3 length: 15 residues. The CDR3 DNA sequence: TGTGCCAGCAGTCTAGAAGCAGGAGGAGCTGGTACGCAGTATTTT. It encodes CASSLEAGGAGTQYF. The whole variable domain, filled in from reference TRBV7-2 and TRBJ2-3, reads GAGVSQSPSNKVTEKGKDVELRCDPISGHTALYWYRQSLGQGLEFLIYFQGNSAPDKSGLPSDRFSAERTGGSVSTLTIQRTQQEDSAVYLCASSLEAGGAGTQYFGPGTRLTVL.

The rearrangement joins TRBV7-9 to TRBJ1-1, with D maybe TRBD1 (5 bases). Germline CDR1 and CDR2: SEHNR and FQNEAQ (reference sequence). This CDR3 is 13 amino acids long. Trimming stripped 2 bases from V and 6 bases from J, with 10 bases between. DNA for the CDR3: TGTGCCAGCAGCTTAAGGGGAGGGGCTGAAGCTTTCTTT. This gives the protein CASSLRGGAEAFF.

There are a few counts of this clone. The chain is built from TRBV9 and TRBJ2-3, with TRBD2 matching over 10 bases. CDR3 length: 15 amino acids. V lost 2 bases and J lost 3; bases outside the gene matches: 3. Per germline, CDR1 SGDLS and CDR2 YYNGEE. The CDR3 loop reads CASSVRGLATDTQYF. The CDR3 DNA is TGTGCCAGCAGCGTCAGGGGACTAGCGACAGATACGCAGTATTTT.

The chain joins TRBV29-1 to TRBJ1-1; D might be TRBD1 (5 bases). Deletions cut 7 bases from V and 0 bases from J, with 12 bases between. This CDR3 spans 13 amino acids. The germline gives CDR1 SQVTM, CDR2 ANQGSEA. The CDR3: CSGDDSLNTEAFF. In nucleotides, the CDR3 is TGCAGCGGTGACGACAGCCTGAACACTGAAGCTTTCTTT.

The chain couples TRBV5-1 to TRBJ2-1, with a possible D match to TRBD1 (5 bases). With 3 bases removed from V and 5 bases from J, the gap between germline ends came to 15 bases. There are 15 residues in the CDR3. Germline V CDR1 and CDR2: SGHRS, YFSETQ. CDR3 loop: CASSSHQGTDNEQFF. The CDR3 DNA reads as TGCGCCAGCAGCTCCCACCAGGGTACTGACAATGAGCAGTTCTTC.

V usage is TRBV10-2 and J usage is TRBJ2-1; D is perhaps TRBD1 (5 bases). Deletions cut 1 base from V and 7 bases from J, with 14 bases between. The CDR3 is 15 amino acids. Per germline, CDR1 WSHSY and CDR2 SAAADI. DNA of the CDR3: TGCGCCAGCAGTGAGTGGCAGGGTCAAAGGAATGAGCAGTTCTTC. Protein: CASSEWQGQRNEQFF.

This clone was picked up a small number of times. V usage is TRBV4-3 and J usage is TRBJ2-5; D not resolved. The V gene lost 6 bases and the J gene lost 2 bases, with 19 bases spanning the gap. In germline, CDR1 is LGHNA, CDR2 YSLEER. The CDR3 is 16 amino acids. In DNA form, the CDR3 reads TGCGCCAGCAGTCCAACCCCCCCTCCAACACAAGAGACCCAGTACTTC. This encodes CASSPTPPPTQETQYF.

The V and J genes are TRBV5-6 and TRBJ2-1; D remains unclear. CDR1 and CDR2 (germline): SGHDT, YYEEEE. V was cut by 0 bases and J by 9 bases, with 4 bases left in between. The CDR3 spans 11 residues. The CDR3 DNA reads TGTGCCAGCAGCTTGGAAGCTGAGCAGTTCTTC. It translates to CASSLEAEQFF.

This clone has a handful of counts. The rearrangement joins TRBV30 to TRBJ2-3, with 10 bases fitting TRBD2. CDR3 length: 14 residues. Germline V CDR1 and CDR2: GTSNPN, SVGIG (reference sequence). V shed 1 base and J 5 bases; nucleotides not matched to a gene: 3. The CDR3 DNA reads TGTGCCTGGAGTGCACTAGCGGGACGAGATACGCAGTATTTT. Translating gives CAWSALAGRDTQYF.

The V call is TRBV2, the J call TRBJ1-5, with 10 bases lining up with TRBD1. The ends lost 5 bases at V and 0 bases at J; junction bases unmatched: 4. Germline CDR1 and CDR2: SNHLY and FYNNEI. This CDR3 comprises 16 residues. The CDR3 DNA is TGTGCCAGCAGTTTCGGACAGGGGGGTAGCAATCAGCCCCAGCATTTT. This codes for CASSFGQGGSNQPQHF.